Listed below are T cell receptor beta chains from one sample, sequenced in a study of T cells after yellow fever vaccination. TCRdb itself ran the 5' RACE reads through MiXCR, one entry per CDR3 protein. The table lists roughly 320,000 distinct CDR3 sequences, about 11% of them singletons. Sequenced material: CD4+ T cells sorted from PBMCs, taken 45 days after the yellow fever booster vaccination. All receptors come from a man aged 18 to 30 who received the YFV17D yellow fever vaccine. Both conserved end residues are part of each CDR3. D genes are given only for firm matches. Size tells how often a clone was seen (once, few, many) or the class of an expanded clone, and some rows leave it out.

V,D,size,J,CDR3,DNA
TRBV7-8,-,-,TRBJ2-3,CASSLLRISDTDTQYF,TGTGCCAGCAGCTTATTACGGATATCTGACACAGATACGCAGTATTTT
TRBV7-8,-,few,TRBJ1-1,CASSASGRGGTEAFF,TGTGCCAGCAGCGCCTCTGGGAGGGGTGGGACTGAAGCTTTCTTT
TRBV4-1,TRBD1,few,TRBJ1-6,CASSQAGTGGAYNSPLHF,TGCGCCAGCAGCCAAGCCGGGACAGGGGGCGCCTATAATTCACCCCTCCACTTT
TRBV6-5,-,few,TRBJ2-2,CASSYGSGMELGGELFF,TGTGCCAGCAGTTACGGGTCGGGCATGGAACTTGGCGGGGAGCTGTTTTTT
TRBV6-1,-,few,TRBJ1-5,CASRSSFNQPQHF,TGTGCCAGCAGAAGTAGTTTCAATCAGCCCCAGCATTTT
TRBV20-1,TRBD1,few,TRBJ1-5,CSAWDSYSNQPQHF,TGCAGTGCTTGGGACAGTTATAGCAATCAGCCCCAGCATTTT
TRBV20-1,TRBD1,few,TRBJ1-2,CSARGSQGGPWGDGYTF,TGCAGTGCTAGGGGTTCGCAGGGGGGCCCCTGGGGGGATGGCTACACCTTC
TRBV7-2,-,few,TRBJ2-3,CASSRWGPTDTQYF,TGTGCCAGCAGCAGATGGGGCCCCACAGATACGCAGTATTTT
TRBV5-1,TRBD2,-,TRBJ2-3,CASTQDGLAGADTQYF,TGCGCCAGCACACAAGACGGACTAGCGGGGGCAGATACGCAGTATTTT
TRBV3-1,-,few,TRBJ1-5,CASSPRRDQPQHF,TGTGCCAGCAGCCCCCGGCGAGATCAGCCCCAGCATTTT
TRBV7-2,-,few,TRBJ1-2,CASSLSKPYGYTF,TGTGCCAGCAGCTTAAGCAAACCTTATGGCTACACCTTC
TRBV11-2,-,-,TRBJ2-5,CASSFPGSTQYF,TGTGCCAGCAGCTTCCCGGGATCGACCCAGTACTTC
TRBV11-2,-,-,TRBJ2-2,CASSLTGPNTGELFF,TGTGCCAGCAGCTTGACGGGACCGAACACCGGGGAGCTGTTTTTT
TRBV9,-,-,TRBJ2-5,CASSVDQSTETQYF,TGTGCCAGCAGCGTAGATCAGTCCACGGAGACCCAGTACTTC
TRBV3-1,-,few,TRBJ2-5,CASSQTAVRETQYF,TGTGCCAGCAGCCAGACAGCGGTGAGGGAGACCCAGTACTTC
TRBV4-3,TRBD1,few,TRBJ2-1,CASSQETGGWGEQFF,TGCGCCAGCAGCCAAGAAACAGGGGGCTGGGGTGAGCAGTTCTTC
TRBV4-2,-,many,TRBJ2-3,CASSPERLDTQYF,TGTGCCAGCAGCCCCGAGCGCCTAGATACGCAGTATTTT
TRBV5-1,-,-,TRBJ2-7,CASSLVVWGDEQYF,TGCGCCAGCAGCTTGGTGGTATGGGGAGACGAGCAGTACTTC
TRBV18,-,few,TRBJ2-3,CASSPAGRDTQYF,TGTGCCAGCTCACCGGCGGGGAGGGATACGCAGTATTTT
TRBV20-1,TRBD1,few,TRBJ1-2,CSARGFHRGANYGYTF,TGCAGTGCTAGAGGATTCCACAGGGGAGCTAACTATGGCTACACCTTC
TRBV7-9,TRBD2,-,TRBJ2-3,CASSLGSGTNPSTDTQYF,TGTGCCAGCAGCTTAGGGTCGGGGACTAATCCTAGCACAGATACGCAGTATTTT
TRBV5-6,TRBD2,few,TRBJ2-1,CASSLEKGLSYNEQFF,TGTGCCAGCAGCTTGGAGAAGGGACTATCCTACAATGAGCAGTTCTTC
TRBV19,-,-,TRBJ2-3,CASSIDTVSRPDTQYF,TGTGCCAGTAGTATAGATACGGTCTCCAGGCCAGATACGCAGTATTTT
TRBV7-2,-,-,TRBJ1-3,CASSLEVAVSGNTIYF,TGTGCCAGCAGCTTAGAAGTAGCAGTTTCTGGAAACACCATATATTTT
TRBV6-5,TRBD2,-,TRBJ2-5,CASRGLAGHQETQYF,TGTGCCAGCAGGGGACTAGCGGGTCACCAAGAGACCCAGTACTTC
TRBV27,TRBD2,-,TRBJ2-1,CASSGLAGGPYNEQFF,TGTGCCAGCAGCGGACTAGCGGGGGGACCATACAATGAGCAGTTCTTC
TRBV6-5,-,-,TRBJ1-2,CASSWDGTLGFGYTF,TGTGCCAGCAGTTGGGACGGGACGCTGGGTTTTGGCTACACCTTC
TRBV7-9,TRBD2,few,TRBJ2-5,CASSLYGTSGVRETQYF,TGTGCCAGCAGCTTATATGGTACTAGCGGGGTCCGAGAGACCCAGTACTTC
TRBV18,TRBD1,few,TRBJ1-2,CASSAKGQSYGYTF,TGTGCCAGCTCAGCAAAGGGACAGTCCTATGGCTACACCTTC
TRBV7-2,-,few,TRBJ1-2,CASSLAGKNYGYTF,TGTGCCAGCAGCTTAGCGGGCAAGAACTATGGCTACACCTTC
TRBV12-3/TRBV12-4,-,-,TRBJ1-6,CASSARRRGLSGNSPLHF,TGTGCCAGCAGCGCTAGGAGGCGAGGGCTGAGTGGAAATTCACCCCTCCACTTT
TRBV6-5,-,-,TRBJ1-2,CASSFGPGSGGYTF,TGTGCCAGCAGTTTCGGACCGGGGTCGGGAGGCTACACCTTC
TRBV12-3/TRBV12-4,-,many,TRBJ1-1,CASSLSQLNTEAFF,TGTGCCAGCAGTTTAAGTCAGTTGAACACTGAAGCTTTCTTT
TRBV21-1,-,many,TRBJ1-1,CASSKGFDRRFMNTEAFF,TGTGCCAGCAGCAAAGGTTTCGACCGACGATTCATGAACACTGAAGCTTTCTTT
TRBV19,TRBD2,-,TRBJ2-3,CASSSLAGGSYTDTQYF,TGTGCCAGTAGTTCCCTAGCGGGGGGAAGTTACACAGATACGCAGTATTTT
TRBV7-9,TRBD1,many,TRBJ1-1,CASSRGQAEAFF,TGTGCCAGCAGCCGGGGACAGGCAGAAGCTTTCTTT
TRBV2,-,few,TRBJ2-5,CASSEAIPLGETQYF,TGTGCCAGCAGTGAAGCGATACCGTTGGGAGAGACCCAGTACTTC
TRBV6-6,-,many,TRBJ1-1,CASRGTENTEAFF,TGTGCCAGCAGAGGTACAGAGAACACTGAAGCTTTCTTT
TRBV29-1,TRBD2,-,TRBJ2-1,CSVALGLADSYNEQFF,TGCAGCGTTGCCCTGGGACTAGCGGATTCCTACAATGAGCAGTTCTTC
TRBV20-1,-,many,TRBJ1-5,CSVRGLGNQPQHF,TGCAGTGTAAGAGGGCTTGGCAATCAGCCCCAGCATTTT
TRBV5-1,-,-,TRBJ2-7,CASSRVVQGNEQYF,TGCGCCAGCAGCCGAGTGGTACAGGGTAATGAGCAGTACTTC
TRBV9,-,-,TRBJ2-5,CASSVASTQETQYF,TGTGCCAGCAGCGTAGCGAGCACCCAAGAGACCCAGTACTTC
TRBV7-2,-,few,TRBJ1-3,CAGPQGAGNTIYF,TGTGCCGGACCTCAGGGAGCTGGAAACACCATATATTTT
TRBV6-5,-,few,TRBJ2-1,CASSYSKGSNEQFF,TGTGCCAGCAGTTACTCGAAGGGGTCCAATGAGCAGTTCTTC
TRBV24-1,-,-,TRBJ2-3,CATSDPVGYTQYF,TGTGCCACCAGTGATCCGGTGGGCTATACGCAGTATTTT
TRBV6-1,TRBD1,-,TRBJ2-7,CATHEGQGRLEQYF,TGTGCCACCCATGAGGGACAGGGGCGCCTCGAGCAGTACTTC
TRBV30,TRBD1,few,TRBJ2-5,CAWSNTGAQETQYF,TGTGCCTGGAGTAATACAGGGGCACAAGAGACCCAGTACTTC
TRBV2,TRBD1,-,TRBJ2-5,CASSYRGVWTQYF,TGTGCCAGCAGTTACAGGGGGGTTTGGACCCAGTACTTC
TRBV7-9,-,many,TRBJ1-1,CASSLGDPVMNTEAFF,TGTGCCAGCAGCTTAGGTGATCCAGTTATGAACACTGAAGCTTTCTTT
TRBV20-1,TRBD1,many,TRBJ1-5,CSARDTGQGWQPQHF,TGCAGTGCTAGAGATACCGGACAGGGGTGGCAGCCCCAGCATTTT
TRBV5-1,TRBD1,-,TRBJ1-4,CASSSGTGVGEKLFF,TGCGCCAGCAGCTCCGGGACAGGGGTTGGTGAAAAACTGTTTTTT
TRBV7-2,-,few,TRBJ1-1,CASSLWTVSNTEAFF,TGTGCCAGCAGCCTGTGGACAGTGTCGAACACTGAAGCTTTCTTT
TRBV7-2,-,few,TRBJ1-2,CASRPVGGYTF,TGTGCCAGCAGACCAGTAGGCGGCTACACCTTC
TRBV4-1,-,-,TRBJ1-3,CASSQGGGRSGNTIYF,TGCGCCAGCAGCCAAGGTGGGGGCCGCTCTGGAAACACCATATATTTT
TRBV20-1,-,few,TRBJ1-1,CSGRAPNTEAFF,TGCAGTGGCCGGGCCCCGAACACTGAAGCTTTCTTT